This T cell receptor (beta chain) is drawn from a study of cytomegalovirus exposure and HLA in healthy donors. Study-level results: Immune exposure data for these donors was limited to CMV serostatus.

This clone was found a few times. The antigen remains undetermined. The PCR was carried out with 60 Vbeta primers and 13 Jbeta primers. The method was immunoSEQ multiplex PCR; TCRdb's version includes in-frame clones alone and lacks a portion of them. The sample yields a few hundred thousand clones, 80% seen once. The CDR3 has 15 residues. Trimming removed 3 bases from V and 5 bases from J; junction bases left unmatched: 10. Germline CDR1 and CDR2: SGHTS and YDEGEE. The gene calls are TRBV5-8 and TRBJ2-7; 8 bases line up with TRBD1. The clonotype comes from a girl aged 2 to 9 in good health and CMV-seronegative. Sequencing was performed on PBMCs. CDR3 sequence: CASSWYGRGRDEQYF. The CDR3 DNA reads as TGTGCCAGCAGCTGGTACGGCAGGGGGCGTGACGAGCAGTACTTC. The whole variable domain, remainder taken from reference TRBV5-8 and TRBJ2-7, is EAGVTQSPTHLIKTRGQQATLRCSPISGHTSVYWYQQALGLGLQFLLWYDEGEERNRGNFPPRFSGRQFPNYSSELNVNALELEDSALYLCASSWYGRGRDEQYFGPGTRLTVT.